The rows below give T cell receptor beta chains drawn from one sample of a study of cytomegalovirus exposure and HLA in healthy donors. Profiled with immunoSEQ multiplex PCR; TCRdb holds only in-frame clones, not every one. Among 100,000 or so clones listed, around 74% were seen once. The sequencing sample was made of PBMCs. These receptors were obtained from a male donor in good health and CMV-seropositive. CDR3s leave out the opening cysteine and the closing phenylalanine or tryptophan. Only part of the rows carry a size: once, few, many, or a class if the clone is expanded.

.	TRBV2	TRBJ2-7	ASSGDRFSYEQY
.	TRBV7-2	TRBJ1-1	ASTSNPAGGGAF
many	TRBV6-5	TRBJ1-5	ASSYDRGRFQPQH
.	TRBV25-1	TRBJ1-6	ASSEGQSSYNSPLH
many	TRBV6-6	TRBJ1-2	ASSPVRDYGYT
few	TRBV5-5	TRBJ1-6	ASRGQGNSPLH
.	TRBV2	TRBJ2-5	ASSVAAYQETQY
.	TRBV4-3	TRBJ1-2	ASSQESRDSNGYT
.	TRBV27	.	ASTPPPEQY
.	TRBV7-2	TRBJ2-7	ASSLKGDSYEQY
few	TRBV6-5	TRBJ2-7	ASSYSETGSYEQY
.	TRBV7-8	TRBJ1-3	ASSVPGAGNTIY
.	TRBV7-7	TRBJ2-5	ASSPLGGDSQETQY
.	TRBV5-6	TRBJ2-7	ASSRQLTGAANEQY
.	TRBV18	TRBJ1-3	ASSLDMGNTIY
.	TRBV11-2	TRBJ2-7	ASSWTSGAYEQY
.	TRBV29-1	TRBJ2-7	SVAVGGSYEQY
.	TRBV7-9	TRBJ2-1	ASSLGASGGGEQF
many	TRBV4-1	TRBJ1-3	ASSPGTLGNTIY
.	TRBV2	TRBJ1-1	ASLLTGREAF